This T cell receptor beta chain came from a study of blood T cell repertoires in COVID-19. As for the study in general: The cDNA or gDNA used as material had been derived from T cells, B-cell-depleted T cells, or PBMCs.

Those enrolled, adults aged 18 to 89 years, came from about 24 US areas. Assay used: immunoSEQ multiplex PCR; TCRdb lists only in-frame clones, some missing. The data show roughly 180,000 clones, approximately 85% seen once. Germline CDR1 is LNHDA and CDR2 is SQIVND (reference sequence). CDR3 length: 16 residues. V lost 8 bases, J lost 6 bases, and 22 bases lay in between. The chain links TRBV19 to TRBJ2-2; D might be TRBD2 (5 bases). The TCR sequence derives from a middle-aged man who had recovered from COVID-19. Sequences were obtained from PBMCs or T cells enriched from blood (not recorded which). This chain's CDR3 is CASLPWTLTRPGELFF. In nucleotides, the CDR3 is TGTGCCAGTCTGCCCTGGACTCTTACCCGACCCGGGGAGCTGTTTTTT.